The 21 T cell receptor beta chains given below trace back to one sample, sequenced in a study of blood T cell repertoires in COVID-19. Repertoires were generated with immunoSEQ multiplex PCR, while TCRdb's copy carries only in-frame clones and drops some. Here the sample spans some 300,000 clones, 88% being singletons. Material for sequencing was peripheral blood. All receptors derive from a woman aged 25 to 45 who had recovered from COVID-19.

Concerning this clone itself: The same CDR3 is also encoded by other DNA sequences in this sample. V is TRBV27 and J is TRBJ2-5; TRBD2 matches 13 bases. The V segment lost 5 bases and the J segment 1 base; nucleotides outside the gene matches: 4. Germline V gene sequence: CDR1 MNHEY, CDR2 SMNVEV (reference sequence). This CDR3 spans 16 amino acids. CDR3 sequence reads: CASSPRTSGGQETQYF. For the CDR3, the DNA is TGTGCCAGCAGTCCCCGGACTAGCGGGGGCCAAGAGACCCAGTACTTC.

This chain links TRBV12-3 or TRBV12-4 with TRBJ1-2; D call uncertain. The V end was cut by 6 bases, the J end by 5 bases, with 13 bases between. The CDR3 covers 13 residues. This CDR3 is CASSSDAGYGYTF. The CDR3 DNA sequence: TGTGCCAGCAGCTCAGACGCCGGGTATGGCTACACCTTC.

The rearrangement joins TRBV6-5 to TRBJ2-5, with no clear D. Looked up from germline, CDR1 is MNHEY and CDR2 is SVGAGI. V lost 1 base to trimming and J lost 1 base, with 7 bases between them. CDR3 length: 14 amino acids. CDR3 in amino acids: CASSYFPGQETQYF. CDR3 bases: TGTGCCAGCAGTTACTTCCCGGGCCAAGAGACCCAGTACTTC.

This chain joins TRBV28 and TRBJ1-1; 10 positions match TRBD1. V lost 6 bases, J lost 5 bases, and 12 bases stayed unmatched. CDR1 and CDR2 (germline): MDHEN, SYDVKM. CDR3 length: 16 amino acids. CDR3 DNA: TGTGCCAGCAGCTCCCCTCTGGACAGGGGGGAGACTGAAGCTTTCTTT. This sequence encodes CASSSPLDRGETEAFF.

The chain employs TRBV4-1 and TRBJ1-1; 8 bases line up with TRBD1. CDR1 and CDR2 from the germline V gene are MGHRA and YSYEKL. There are 17 residues in the CDR3. The V and J ends lost 1 base and 2 bases, in that order; junction bases with no gene match: 9. The CDR3 nucleotides are TGCGCCAGCAGCCAAGGTGCGACAGGGGCCGGCAACACTGAAGCTTTCTTT. Its translation: CASSQGATGAGNTEAFF.

The V gene is TRBV5-6, the J gene TRBJ2-5, with 11 bases that match TRBD2. The CDR3 sequence is 16 residues long. Germline V gene sequence: CDR1 SGHDT, CDR2 YYEEEE. V trimming: 2 bases; J trimming: 2 bases; junction bases outside the gene matches: 5. The CDR3 DNA reads as TGTGCCAGCAGCTTACCTAGCGGGGGGAATCAAGAGACCCAGTACTTC. Protein: CASSLPSGGNQETQYF.

This sequence joins TRBV9 and TRBJ1-2, with TRBD1 matching 8 bases. Germline V gene data show CDR1 as SGDLS and CDR2 as YYNGEE. This CDR3 has 17 amino acids. The V and J ends lost 0 bases and 7 bases, in that order; junction bases with no gene match: 14. The CDR3 sequence: CASSVEGTGRQEGGYTF. CDR3 DNA sequence: TGTGCCAGCAGCGTAGAGGGGACAGGCCGGCAGGAAGGTGGCTACACCTTC.

This chain connects TRBV24-1 to TRBJ2-3; 7 positions agree with TRBD2. CDR1 is KGHDR and CDR2 is SFDVKD in the germline V gene. Losses at the gene ends were 3 bases for V and 6 bases for J; bases not matched to a gene: 14. The CDR3 loop spans 17 amino acids. The CDR3 DNA reads as TGTGCCACCAGTGATCTCACAGAAGGTCTCGGGGGGGATACGCAGTATTTT. The encoded protein is CATSDLTEGLGGDTQYF.

This chain connects TRBV19 to TRBJ1-2, with 11 positions matching TRBD1. The CDR3 has 13 residues. The germline V gene encodes CDR1 LNHDA and CDR2 SQIVND (reference sequence). V lost 10 bases to trimming and J lost 6 bases; unmatched junction nucleotides: 7. As DNA, the CDR3 is TGTGCCACTATGGACAGGGGGCGGAATGGCTACACCTTC. It codes for CATMDRGRNGYTF.

The genes are TRBV15 and TRBJ2-7; possibly TRBD1 for D (6 bases). Trimming left V 5 bases short and J 2 bases short, with 13 bases between. This CDR3 region has 14 residues. Germline V gene data show CDR1 as LNHNV and CDR2 as YYDKDF (reference sequence). The CDR3 spells CATSVSYRAYEQYF. The CDR3 nucleotides are TGTGCCACCAGCGTTTCGTACAGGGCCTACGAGCAGTACTTC.

Worth noting for this clone: One junction end does not reproduce the germline sequence, and a read error may be involved. The gene calls are TRBV10-3 and TRBJ1-2; perhaps TRBD1 as D (6 bases). Per germline, CDR1 ENHRY and CDR2 SYGVKD. The CDR3 contains 13 residues. CDR3 DNA: TGTGCCATCAGAACGCCAGGGGCTTATGACTACACCTTC. It translates to CAIRTPGAYDYTF.

This clone was seen a single time. The chain recombines TRBV9 with TRBJ2-5, with 7 bases that match TRBD2. The V gene's germline CDR1 is SGDLS and CDR2 YYNGEE. There are 17 residues in the CDR3. V shed 3 bases, J shed 5 bases, and the junction held 16 bases outside the gene matches. In DNA form, the CDR3 reads TGTGCCAGCAGCGCGAGTCCCCTGGCGGGGGTTGGGGAGACCCAGTACTTC. This codes for CASSASPLAGVGETQYF.

This sequence joins TRBV7-2 and TRBJ2-2; the D is unclear. This CDR3 has 15 residues. Germline CDR1 reads SGHTA; CDR2 reads FQGNSA. V lost 6 bases and J 4 bases, leaving 15 bases between the germline ends. DNA of the CDR3: TGTGCCAGCAGTTTGACACGTAATCCCACCGGGGAGCTGTTTTTT. This encodes CASSLTRNPTGELFF. Full variable domain (remainder filled in from reference TRBV7-2 and TRBJ2-2): GAGVSQSPSNKVTEKGKDVELRCDPISGHTALYWYRQSLGQGLEFLIYFQGNSAPDKSGLPSDRFSAERTGGSVSTLTIQRTQQEDSAVYLCASSLTRNPTGELFFGEGSRLTVL.

The CDR3 region has the DNA TGTGCCAGTAGTATCAACAGGGGGTCAGGCTATGGCTACACCTTC. The encoded protein is CASSINRGSGYGYTF. The rearrangement uses TRBV19 and TRBJ1-2, with TRBD1 matching over 8 bases. V was pared by 3 bases and J by 4 bases, with 7 bases of the junction left unmatched. The CDR3 is 15 amino acids. Germline loops: CDR1 LNHDA, CDR2 SQIVND (reference sequence).

The chain has TRBV15 and TRBJ2-7; 8 nucleotides align to TRBD2. V was pared by 4 bases and J by 1 base, with 6 bases of the junction left unmatched. This CDR3 has 15 amino acids. Germline V gives CDR1 LNHNV, CDR2 YYDKDF (reference sequence). For the CDR3, the DNA is TGTGCCACCAGCAACAGGCCGGGAGGGTCCTACGAGCAGTACTTC. Residues: CATSNRPGGSYEQYF.

The rearrangement links TRBV30 to TRBJ2-2; TRBD1 matches at 8 bases. This CDR3 spans 15 amino acids. In germline, CDR1 is GTSNPN, CDR2 SVGIG (reference sequence). Losses at the gene ends were 4 bases for V and 4 bases for J; bases not matched to a gene: 8. CDR3: CAWKPETGATGELFF. The CDR3 bases are TGTGCCTGGAAGCCGGAGACAGGGGCCACCGGGGAGCTGTTTTTT.

The chain links TRBV14 to TRBJ1-3; 7 bases are a match to TRBD1. Per the germline V gene, CDR1 is SGHDN and CDR2 is FVKESK. Germline trimming cut 4 bases from V and 10 bases from J; bases unmatched to any gene: 10. The CDR3 runs 14 residues. CDR3 coding DNA: TGTGCCAGCAGCCGGGACAGCATCAGTAGAACCATATATTTT. This gives the protein CASSRDSISRTIYF.

The rearrangement links TRBV11-2 to TRBJ1-5, with D perhaps TRBD1 (6 bases). Germline V gives CDR1 SGHAT, CDR2 FQNNGV. The CDR3 has 14 residues. The V and J ends lost 5 bases and 6 bases respectively, with 14 bases between them. The CDR3 protein is CASSLQGRGQPQHF. The CDR3 nucleotides read TGTGCCAGCAGCCTACAGGGCAGGGGTCAGCCCCAGCATTTT.

The chain employs TRBV15 and TRBJ2-6; tentatively, D is TRBD2 (5 bases). Germline lookup yields CDR1 LNHNV and CDR2 YYDKDF (reference sequence). The V end was cut by 1 base, the J end by 0 bases, with 19 bases between. The CDR3 has 20 residues. The CDR3 is CATSRVTMVGRSSGANVLTF. For the CDR3, the DNA is TGTGCCACCAGCAGAGTTACGATGGTGGGGAGAAGCTCTGGGGCCAACGTCCTGACTTTC.

The V call is TRBV4-1, the J call TRBJ2-3; D ambiguous. Germline-derived CDR1 and CDR2 are MGHRA and YSYEKL. The CDR3 spans 15 residues. Trimming left V 4 bases short and J 0 bases short, with 11 bases between. In DNA, the CDR3 is TGCGCCAGCAGCCTTCTGAGGATGAGCACAGATACGCAGTATTTT. It encodes CASSLLRMSTDTQYF.

The V call is TRBV10-3, the J call TRBJ1-2; tentatively, D is TRBD1 (5 bases). CDR1 and CDR2 from the germline V gene are ENHRY and SYGVKD. The ends were cut back, 8 bases at V and 0 bases at J, with 16 bases in the middle. The CDR3 is 15 amino acids. In DNA, the CDR3 is TGTGCCATCGCTATGACAGACCTAGCTAACTATGGCTACACCTTC. Translation: CAIAMTDLANYGYTF.